This T cell receptor beta chain was sequenced during a study of cytomegalovirus exposure and HLA in healthy donors. Of note for this clone: Antigen: not known.

CDR3 length equals 15 residues. Germline V gene data show CDR1 as MNHEY and CDR2 as SMNVEV (reference sequence). PCR employed 60 Vbeta and 13 Jbeta primers. Libraries were prepared by immunoSEQ multiplex PCR; TCRdb keeps only in-frame clonotypes and omits some of them. The top ten hold around 4% of the sample, which has some 200,000 clones, over 75% seen once. Overall study results and limits: High specificity and sensitivity for cytomegalovirus status were reported for the classifier. Prior analysis indicated that the majority of TCR beta V segments exhibited productivity approximately 90% or approximately 30% of the time.

The source of this sequence is a man over 45 in good health and CMV-seronegative. The sample taken for sequencing was PBMCs. The chain joins TRBV27 to TRBJ2-5; TRBD2 agrees at 8 bases. The J call may not be correct, given that the DNA end is closer to TRBJ2-7. As DNA, the CDR3 is TGTGCCAGCAGCCTTTTCGCCGGGGGGGCCTACGAGCAGTACTTC. Residues: CASSLFAGGAYEQYF.